Listed here are 29 T cell receptor beta chains from one sample, sequenced in a study of technical replicates of blood from a few donors. Generated by immunoSEQ multiplex PCR, the TCRdb table keeps only in-frame clones and is missing some. In the table there are more than 45,000 clones, approximately 94% of which are singletons. The sequenced sample consisted of PBMCs. The receptors shown here come from a human donor in good health. Some clones in this sample may be carry-over from other donors' samples.

J is TRBJ1-2 and V is TRBV7-2; D unclear. There are 13 residues in the CDR3. V was cut by 3 bases and J by 5 bases, with 10 bases left in between. Germline CDR1 and CDR2: SGHTA and FQGNSA. The CDR3 DNA sequence: TGTGCCAGCAGCTTCTCCTCAGGATATGGCTACACCTTC. This encodes CASSFSSGYGYTF. The full variable domain, rest sourced from reference TRBV7-2 and TRBJ1-2, is GAGVSQSPSNKVTEKGKDVELRCDPISGHTALYWYRQSLGQGLEFLIYFQGNSAPDKSGLPSDRFSAERTGGSVSTLTIQRTQQEDSAVYLCASSFSSGYGYTFGSGTRLTVV.

This sequence joins TRBV6-5 and TRBJ1-1; D is unclear. This CDR3 region has 15 residues. Germline CDR1 MNHEY, CDR2 SVGAGI. V lost 2 bases and J lost 1, with 11 bases in between. CDR3: CASSYDLGRNTEAFF. CDR3 nucleotide sequence: TGTGCCAGCAGTTACGATCTGGGGAGGAACACTGAAGCTTTCTTT.

V is TRBV5-1 and J is TRBJ1-4, with 9 positions matching TRBD1. The CDR3 has 14 residues. CDR1 and CDR2 (germline): SGHRS, YFSETQ. J was trimmed by 5 bases and V by 6 bases; bases with no gene match: 5. This chain's CDR3 is CASNEGTGNEKLFF. In DNA, the CDR3 is TGCGCCAGCAACGAAGGGACAGGGAATGAAAAACTGTTTTTT.

The rearrangement links TRBV19 to TRBJ2-1; 7 bases are shared with TRBD2. Germline CDR1 and CDR2: LNHDA and SQIVND (reference sequence). V was pared by 3 bases and J by 15 bases, with 11 bases of the junction left unmatched. The CDR3 is 13 amino acids. The CDR3 is CASSMRMERGLFF. DNA of the CDR3: TGTGCCAGTAGTATGCGTATGGAGCGGGGATTGTTCTTC.

The genes are TRBV30 and TRBJ2-5, with unresolved D. CDR1 is GTSNPN and CDR2 is SVGIG in the germline V gene (reference sequence). The V end lost 0 bases, the J end lost 2 bases, and 16 bases lay between the germline ends. There are 16 residues in the CDR3. The CDR3 spells CAWSVNRPLSQETQYF. DNA for the CDR3: TGTGCCTGGAGTGTTAATCGTCCTCTCTCGCAAGAGACCCAGTACTTC.

The genes are TRBV7-2 and TRBJ2-7, with D hard to call. V lost 7 bases to trimming and J lost 3 bases, with 22 bases between them. The CDR3 contains 16 residues. Looked up from germline, CDR1 is SGHTA and CDR2 is FQGNSA. The CDR3 nucleotides are TGTGCCAGCACCTTCCCGTCCGGCGGAACCCTCTACGAGCAGTACTTC. Its protein product is CASTFPSGGTLYEQYF.

V and J are TRBV5-1 and TRBJ1-2; 7 bases line up with TRBD1. The CDR3 is 14 residues long. V lost 4 bases to trimming and J lost 6 bases; unmatched junction nucleotides: 9. The germline V gene has CDR1 SGHRS and CDR2 YFSETQ. For the CDR3, the DNA is TGCGCCAGCAGCGCCGGACAGGTCTCGGATGGCTACACCTTC. It is translated as CASSAGQVSDGYTF.

V and J are TRBV29-1 and TRBJ2-7; D gene ambiguous. Germline loops: CDR1 SQVTM, CDR2 ANQGSEA. Between the trimmed V and J ends, which lost 6 bases and 6 bases, there was a span of 12 bases. CDR3 length equals 11 residues. The DNA of the CDR3 is TGCAGCGTCCGTGGTCTACGCGAGCAGTACTTC. Its translation: CSVRGLREQYF.

The chain's CDR3 is CASSQEGAGVLNEQFF. CDR3 sequence (DNA): TGCGCCAGCAGCCAAGAAGGAGCGGGAGTCCTCAATGAGCAGTTCTTC. V gene TRBV4-1 combines with J gene TRBJ2-1; TRBD2 agrees at 8 bases. The CDR3 is 16 amino acids. V dropped 0 bases and J dropped 6; count of bases not matched to a gene: 7. Germline CDR1 and CDR2: MGHRA and YSYEKL.

V is TRBV7-9 and J is TRBJ1-1; the D gene is possibly TRBD1 (6 bases). The V gene's germline CDR1 is SEHNR and CDR2 FQNEAQ (reference sequence). The CDR3 has 14 residues. V lost 7 bases and J lost 3, with 15 bases in between. CDR3: CASTWGGGYTEAFF. CDR3 bases: TGTGCCAGCACTTGGGGAGGGGGATACACTGAAGCTTTCTTT.

This clone was detected only once. CDR3 residues: CATSKEQGGEQFF. DNA for the CDR3: TGTGCCACCAGCAAAGAACAGGGCGGTGAGCAGTTCTTC. The V gene is TRBV15, the J gene TRBJ2-1; tentatively, D is TRBD1 (6 bases). The CDR3 contains 13 residues. The ends were cut back, 4 bases at V and 9 bases at J, with 13 bases in the middle. Germline assignment: CDR1 LNHNV and CDR2 YYDKDF (reference sequence).

The rearrangement joins TRBV5-8 to TRBJ1-6, with D perhaps matching TRBD1 (6 bases). Germline CDR1 reads SGHTS; CDR2 reads YDEGEE. The CDR3 spans 15 residues. Trimming took 4 bases from V and 9 from J, leaving 17 bases between them. CDR3 sequence: CASSRTSGVGSPLHF. CDR3 in DNA: TGTGCCAGCAGCAGGACCTCAGGGGTCGGTTCACCCCTCCACTTT.

This sequence joins TRBV19 and TRBJ2-7; D gene uncertain. Trimming removed 5 bases at V and 0 bases at J, with 11 bases between. The CDR3 is made up of 14 amino acids. Germline CDR1 and CDR2: LNHDA and SQIVND (reference sequence). The CDR3: CASSLESNSYEQYF. DNA of the CDR3: TGTGCCAGTAGTCTGGAGTCGAACTCCTACGAGCAGTACTTC.

This sequence joins TRBV5-5 and TRBJ2-2; 9 bases line up with TRBD1. Germline V gene data show CDR1 as SGHKS and CDR2 as YYEKEE (reference sequence). CDR3 length: 16 amino acids. The trim removed 5 bases at V and 5 bases at J, leaving 10 bases unmatched. DNA for the CDR3: TGTGCCAGCAGGGCGAGGGGACAGGGTCAAACCGGGGAGCTGTTTTTT. It is translated as CASRARGQGQTGELFF.

V usage is TRBV7-9 and J usage is TRBJ1-1, with D possibly matching TRBD1 (6 bases). Germline lookup yields CDR1 SEHNR and CDR2 FQNEAQ (reference sequence). The germline V and J ends were trimmed by 2 bases and 1 base, with 11 bases remaining between them. This CDR3 spans 15 amino acids. The CDR3 here is CASSLLGAKNTEAFF. The CDR3 DNA reads TGTGCCAGCAGCTTACTGGGGGCGAAGAACACTGAAGCTTTCTTT.

The V call is TRBV19, the J call TRBJ1-3; D might be TRBD1 (5 bases). Germline V gene sequence: CDR1 LNHDA, CDR2 SQIVND (reference sequence). Trimming left V 5 bases short and J 2 bases short, with 7 bases between. CDR3 size: 13 residues. The CDR3 region has the DNA TGTGCCAGTAGTGAGACAGCTGGAAACACCATATATTTT. Translation: CASSETAGNTIYF.

With regard to this clone: Other DNA sequences in this sample translate to the same CDR3. This chain links TRBV5-6 with TRBJ2-1, with 13 bases matching TRBD2. The J segment lost 0 bases and the V segment lost 3 bases, leaving 0 bases of the junction unmatched. The germline CDR1 and CDR2 sequences are SGHDT and YYEEEE. The CDR3 runs 16 residues. CDR3 amino acids: CASSWTSGSSYNEQFF. CDR3 in DNA: TGTGCCAGCAGCTGGACTAGCGGGAGCTCCTACAATGAGCAGTTCTTC.

The V gene is TRBV6-5, the J gene TRBJ2-2; 10 bases map to TRBD1. Germline lookup yields CDR1 MNHEY and CDR2 SVGAGI. V lost 7 bases, J lost 6 bases, and 8 bases stayed unmatched. This CDR3 region has 15 residues. The CDR3 bases are TGTGCCAGCAAAGACAGGGGGCGTCTTCCCGGGGAGCTGTTTTTT. It specifies CASKDRGRLPGELFF.

The chain links TRBV7-3 to TRBJ1-1; TRBD1 might be the D (5 bases). Deletions cut 5 bases from V and 4 bases from J, with 17 bases between. Germline assignment: CDR1 SGHTA and CDR2 FQGTGA. This CDR3 is 15 amino acids long. CDR3 amino acids: CASSESTGVFTEAFF. The CDR3 nucleotides are TGTGCCAGCAGCGAAAGCACGGGGGTCTTCACTGAAGCTTTCTTT.

This sequence joins TRBV2 and TRBJ2-7, with D tentatively TRBD1 (6 bases). Trimming took 0 bases from V and 2 from J, leaving 11 bases between them. Germline CDR1 is SNHLY and CDR2 is FYNNEI. CDR3 length equals 15 residues. The CDR3 coding sequence is TGTGCCAGCAGTGAAGCTGGGGGCACTACCTACGAGCAGTACTTC. Translated: CASSEAGGTTYEQYF.

J is TRBJ2-3 and V is TRBV19; D unresolved. V shed 4 bases and J shed 6 bases, with 14 bases lying between them. The germline V gene encodes CDR1 LNHDA and CDR2 SQIVND (reference sequence). The CDR3 covers 14 residues. The CDR3 here is CASSTNFDFDTQYF. The CDR3 DNA is TGTGCCAGTAGTACGAACTTCGACTTTGATACGCAGTATTTT.

V and J are TRBV7-6 and TRBJ2-1; tentatively, D is TRBD1 (6 bases). Germline CDR1 SGHVS, CDR2 FNYEAQ. The CDR3 length is 14 residues. V dropped 0 bases and J dropped 4 bases, with 7 bases sitting between them. The CDR3 DNA reads as TGTGCCAGCAGCTTAGCACAGGGATACAATGAGCAGTTCTTC. Residues: CASSLAQGYNEQFF.

The V call is TRBV7-9, the J call TRBJ1-5; a possible D gene is TRBD1 (5 bases). The CDR3 has 14 residues. CDR1 is SEHNR, CDR2 FQNEAQ, per germline (reference sequence). Trimming took 5 bases from V and 9 from J, leaving 17 bases between them. The CDR3 is CASSHEDSSPPQHF. As DNA, the CDR3 is TGTGCCAGCAGCCATGAAGACAGCAGCCCGCCCCAGCATTTT.

V is TRBV7-9 and J is TRBJ2-1; 7 nucleotides match TRBD2. Unmatched junction bases numbered 9, after V lost 1 base and J lost 6 bases. Germline CDR1 is SEHNR and CDR2 is FQNEAQ (reference sequence). This CDR3 has 16 residues. The CDR3 DNA reads as TGTGCCAGCAGCTTAGAAGGCGGGGGAGTCGGCAATGAGCAGTTCTTC. Protein product: CASSLEGGGVGNEQFF.

The chain joins TRBV6-1 to TRBJ1-2; TRBD1 matches at 7 bases. The germline V gene has CDR1 MNHNS and CDR2 SASEGT. Trimming cost V 2 bases and J 4 bases; bases outside gene matches: 4. This CDR3 region has 14 residues. Here the CDR3 DNA reads TGTGCCAGCAGTGAACCAGGGGGGAGCTATGGCTACACCTTC. This encodes CASSEPGGSYGYTF.

This chain links TRBV15 with TRBJ2-3; 7 bases line up with TRBD2. Germline trimming cut 2 bases from V and 6 bases from J; bases unmatched to any gene: 5. CDR3 length: 14 residues. Per the germline V gene, CDR1 is LNHNV and CDR2 is YYDKDF (reference sequence). CDR3 bases: TGTGCCACCAGCAGAAGCGGGCGGGAGGATACGCAGTATTTT. This gives the protein CATSRSGREDTQYF.

The chain is built from TRBV4-1 and TRBJ2-7; D is possibly TRBD2 (8 bases). The germline V gene encodes CDR1 MGHRA and CDR2 YSYEKL. The CDR3 is 16 amino acids. The V end was cut by 4 bases, the J end by 3 bases, with 19 bases between. Written as DNA, the CDR3 is TGCGCCAGCAGCCTAGGGGGCGGGGGGACCCTCTACGAGCAGTACTTC. It yields the protein CASSLGGGGTLYEQYF.

V is TRBV4-1 and J is TRBJ1-1; D unresolved. This CDR3 has 17 residues. Trimming left V 3 bases short and J 2 bases short, with 19 bases between. Germline values: CDR1 MGHRA, CDR2 YSYEKL. CDR3 DNA: TGCGCCAGCAGCCACCTTAGTGGGGAGGCGGATAACACTGAAGCTTTCTTT. This sequence encodes CASSHLSGEADNTEAFF.

J is TRBJ1-1 and V is TRBV7-2; 7 nucleotides line up with TRBD1. V was clipped by 3 bases and J by 1 base; unmatched bases: 5. Germline V gives CDR1 SGHTA, CDR2 FQGNSA. CDR3 length: 15 residues. This CDR3 reads CASSFGQAGNTEAFF. DNA of the CDR3: TGTGCCAGCAGCTTCGGACAGGCAGGGAACACTGAAGCTTTCTTT.